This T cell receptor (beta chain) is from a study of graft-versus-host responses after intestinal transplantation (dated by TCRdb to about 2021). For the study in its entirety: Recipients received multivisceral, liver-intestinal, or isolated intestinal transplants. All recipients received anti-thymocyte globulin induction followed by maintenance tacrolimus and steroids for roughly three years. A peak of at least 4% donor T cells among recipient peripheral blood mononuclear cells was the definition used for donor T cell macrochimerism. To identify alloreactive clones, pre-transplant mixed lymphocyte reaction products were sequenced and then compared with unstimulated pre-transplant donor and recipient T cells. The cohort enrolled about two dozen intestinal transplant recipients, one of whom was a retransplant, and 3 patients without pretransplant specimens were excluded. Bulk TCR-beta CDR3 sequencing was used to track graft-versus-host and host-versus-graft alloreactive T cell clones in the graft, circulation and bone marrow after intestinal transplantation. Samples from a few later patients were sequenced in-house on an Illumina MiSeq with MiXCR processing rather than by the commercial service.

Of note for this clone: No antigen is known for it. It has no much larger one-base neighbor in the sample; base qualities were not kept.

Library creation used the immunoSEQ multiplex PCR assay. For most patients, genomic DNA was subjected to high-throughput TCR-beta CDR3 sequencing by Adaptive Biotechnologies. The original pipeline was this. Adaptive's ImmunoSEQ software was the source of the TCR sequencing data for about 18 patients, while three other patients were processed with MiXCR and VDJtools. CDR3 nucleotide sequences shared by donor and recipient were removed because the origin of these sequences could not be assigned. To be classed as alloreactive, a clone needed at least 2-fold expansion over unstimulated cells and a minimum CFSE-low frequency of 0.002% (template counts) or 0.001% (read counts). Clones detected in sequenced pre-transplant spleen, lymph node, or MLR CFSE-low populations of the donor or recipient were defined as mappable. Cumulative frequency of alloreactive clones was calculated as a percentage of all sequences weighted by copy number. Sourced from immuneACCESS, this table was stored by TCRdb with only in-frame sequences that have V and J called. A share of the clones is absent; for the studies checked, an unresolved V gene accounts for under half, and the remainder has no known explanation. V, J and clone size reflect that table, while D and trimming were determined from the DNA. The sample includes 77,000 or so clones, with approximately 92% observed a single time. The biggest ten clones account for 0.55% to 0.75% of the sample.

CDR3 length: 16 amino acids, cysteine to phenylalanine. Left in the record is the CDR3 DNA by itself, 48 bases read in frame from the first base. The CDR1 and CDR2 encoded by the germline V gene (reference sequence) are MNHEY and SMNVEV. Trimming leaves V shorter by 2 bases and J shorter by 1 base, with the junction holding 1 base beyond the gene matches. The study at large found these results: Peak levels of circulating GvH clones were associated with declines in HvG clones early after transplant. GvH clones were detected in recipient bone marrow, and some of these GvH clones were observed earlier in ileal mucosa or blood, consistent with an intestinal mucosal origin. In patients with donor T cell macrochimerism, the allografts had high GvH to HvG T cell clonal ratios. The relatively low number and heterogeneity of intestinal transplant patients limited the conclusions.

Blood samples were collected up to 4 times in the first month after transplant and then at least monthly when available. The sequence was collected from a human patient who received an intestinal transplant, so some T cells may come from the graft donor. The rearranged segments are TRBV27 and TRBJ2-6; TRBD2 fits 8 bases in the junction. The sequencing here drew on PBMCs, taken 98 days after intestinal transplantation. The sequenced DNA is TGTGCCAGCAGTTTACGGGGGGGGTCTGGGGCCAACGTCCTGACTTTC. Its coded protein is CASSLRGGSGANVLTF. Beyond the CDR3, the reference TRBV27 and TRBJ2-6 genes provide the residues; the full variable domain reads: EAQVTQNPRYLITVTGKKLTVTCSQNMNHEYMSWYRQDPGLGLRQIYYSMNVEVTDKGDVPEGYKVSRKEKRNFPLILESPSPNQTSLYFCASSLRGGSGANVLTFGAGSRLTVL.